This T cell receptor (beta chain) was captured in a study of T cell repertoires in cytomegalovirus infection. Trimming removed 4 bases from V and 3 bases from J; junction bases left unmatched: 8. Per germline, CDR1 SGHRS and CDR2 YFSETQ. This CDR3 has 15 residues. This clonotype occurred many times. MiXCR was run by TCRdb on the reads, yielding one entry per CDR3 protein. Among 200,000 to 250,000 distinct CDR3 sequences, 6.5% were seen once, and the ten largest hold around 6%. Sample: PBMCs. This receptor was taken from a human donor in good health (CMV status not recorded). Some clones in this sample may be carry-over from other donors' samples. The chain joins TRBV5-1 to TRBJ2-3; the match to TRBD1 covers 7 bases. The CDR3 reads CASSLDRVETDTQYF. The CDR3 bases are TGCGCCAGCAGCCTAGACAGGGTGGAAACAGATACGCAGTATTTT.